The clone carrying this T cell receptor beta chain occurred many times. The sample originates from a study of Ad26.COV2.S vaccination and SARS-CoV-2 variants. CDR3 length equals 14 residues. Looked up from germline, CDR1 is LGHDT and CDR2 is YNNKEL (reference sequence). Trimming left V 0 bases short and J 4 bases short, with 9 bases between. The sample's treatment: around 19 received Ad26.COV2.S at low or high dose, single or two shots; about 5 received placebo; per-sample allocation not given. Each sample was drawn 63 days after the first injection (of vaccine or placebo). Data came from immunoSEQ multiplex PCR; TCRdb stores just in-frame clones and leaves some out. The sample has a few hundred thousand clones; 83% are singletons.

This rearrangement joins TRBV3-1 (or the pseudogene TRBV3-2) to TRBJ1-2; D gene uncertain. The receptor comes from a person between 18 and 65 years old who received the Ad26.COV2.S COVID-19 vaccine or a placebo. Here the sequenced sample was peripheral blood, taken in a trial of Ad26.COV2.S vaccine versus placebo. Here the CDR3 DNA reads TGTGCCAGCAGCCAAGATTATAACGGCTATGGCTACACCTTC. It specifies CASSQDYNGYGYTF.